One sample yielded the 10 T cell receptor beta chains listed below, sequenced in a study of blood T cell repertoires in COVID-19. The protocol was immunoSEQ multiplex PCR, while the TCRdb copy is restricted to in-frame clones and leaves out a portion. Among a few hundred thousand clones, approximately 89% were seen once, and the ten largest hold roughly 2.9%. The sequencing sample was made of PBMCs or T cells enriched from blood (not recorded which). The receptors were gathered from a woman aged 45-59 years who had been exposed to COVID-19.

This chain uses TRBV21-1 with TRBJ2-4; the table assigns TRBD1, which was not confirmed against the DNA. TRBV21-1 is a known pseudogene. This CDR3 has 17 amino acids. The CDR3 loop is CASSKQDRGNAKNIQYF. The CDR3 DNA is TGTGCCAGCAGCAAGCAGGACAGGGGGAACGCCAAAAACATTCAGTACTTC.

This rearrangement joins TRBV19 to TRBJ1-5, with TRBD1 identical over 9 bases. Germline CDR1 LNHDA, CDR2 SQIVND (reference sequence). Unmatched junction bases numbered 3, after V lost 8 bases and J lost 4 bases. The CDR3 spans 13 residues. In DNA form, the CDR3 reads TGTGCCAGTTTCGGGACAGGGAATCAGCCCCAGCATTTT. Translated: CASFGTGNQPQHF.

V and J are TRBV5-6 and TRBJ1-6; no clear D gene. CDR1 and CDR2 from the germline V gene are SGHDT and YYEEEE. Trimming removed 0 bases from V and 7 bases from J, with 11 bases in between. The CDR3 length is 15 residues. CDR3 protein: CASSLGGSFNSPLHF. The CDR3 coding sequence is TGTGCCAGCAGCTTGGGCGGGTCTTTCAATTCACCCCTCCACTTT.

This CDR3 is CASSLARGASANVLTF. CDR3 DNA: TGCGCCAGCAGCTTGGCCAGGGGGGCCTCTGCCAACGTCCTGACTTTC. The V call is TRBV5-1, the J call TRBJ2-6; D may be TRBD1 (7 bases). V was pared by 0 bases and J by 7 bases, with 14 bases between. Germline V CDR1 and CDR2: SGHRS, YFSETQ. The CDR3 length is 16 residues. Variable domain in full (rest from reference TRBV5-1 and TRBJ2-6): KAGVTQTPRYLIKTRGQQVTLSCSPISGHRSVSWYQQTPGQGLQFLFEYFSETQRNKGNFPGRFSGRQFSNSRSEMNVSTLELGDSALYLCASSLARGASANVLTFGAGSRLTVL.

The genes are TRBV10-3 and TRBJ2-7; a weak D match, TRBD2 (5 bases). This CDR3 has 16 residues. Germline CDR1 and CDR2: ENHRY and SYGVKD. Trimming pared 2 bases from V and 4 bases from J, leaving 18 bases between. The CDR3, as DNA: TGTGCCATCAGTGAGAGCAGTCGAGGGTCCCCGTACGAGCAGTACTTC. Its protein product is CAISESSRGSPYEQYF.

This chain links TRBV20-1 with TRBJ1-5, with D perhaps TRBD1 (5 bases). The CDR3 sequence is 14 residues long. Germline CDR1 DFQATT, CDR2 SNEGSKA (reference sequence). The V end lost 3 bases, the J end lost 4 bases, and 13 bases lay between the germline ends. The CDR3 DNA reads as TGCAGTGCTAGTACAGGACGGACAAATCAGCCCCAGCATTTT. It specifies CSASTGRTNQPQHF.

This clone was seen a single time. V usage is TRBV11-2 and J usage is TRBJ2-7; 8 bases agree with TRBD1. Losses at the gene ends were 5 bases for V and 1 base for J; bases not matched to a gene: 7. Germline V CDR1 and CDR2: SGHAT, FQNNGV. The CDR3 length is 15 residues. The CDR3, as DNA: TGTGCCAGCAGCATTCAGACAGGGGAGTCCTACGAGCAGTACTTC. Amino acids: CASSIQTGESYEQYF. Using reference TRBV11-2 and TRBJ2-7 for the parts outside the CDR3, the full variable domain is EAGVAQSPRYKIIEKRQSVAFWCNPISGHATLYWYQQILGQGPKLLIQFQNNGVVDDSQLPKDRFSAERLKGVDSTLKIQPAKLEDSAVYLCASSIQTGESYEQYFGPGTRLTVT.

The chain carries TRBV7-9 and TRBJ2-3; weak D call: TRBD1 (6 bases). Trimming left V 5 bases short and J 8 bases short, with 14 bases between. The CDR3 sequence is 13 residues long. Per germline, CDR1 SEHNR and CDR2 FQNEAQ (reference sequence). The CDR3 coding sequence is TGTGCCAGCAGCACGGGACAACCTGGTACGCAGTATTTT. This gives the protein CASSTGQPGTQYF.

The chain employs TRBV10-3 and TRBJ1-1; no clear D gene. The CDR3 length is 14 residues. CDR1 is ENHRY, CDR2 SYGVKD, per germline. The V and J ends lost 0 bases and 0 bases respectively, with 5 bases between them. The CDR3 DNA sequence: TGTGCCATCAGTGAGTCGAGCATGAACACTGAAGCTTTCTTT. Protein sequence: CAISESSMNTEAFF.

V usage is TRBV2 and J usage is TRBJ2-7; tentative D call: TRBD2 (5 bases). Germline assignment: CDR1 SNHLY and CDR2 FYNNEI. The CDR3 has 15 residues. The V and J ends lost 4 bases and 3 bases respectively, with 16 bases between them. The CDR3 DNA sequence: TGTGCCAGCAGTGGGTGGGCGGGCGGCTACTACGAGCAGTACTTC. Its protein is CASSGWAGGYYEQYF. Variable domain in full (rest from reference TRBV2 and TRBJ2-7): EPEVTQTPSHQVTQMGQEVILRCVPISNHLYFYWYRQILGQKVEFLVSFYNNEISEKSEIFDDQFSVERPDGSNFTLKIRSTKLEDSAMYFCASSGWAGGYYEQYFGPGTRLTVT.